The clone carrying this T cell receptor (beta chain) was seen a handful of times. In the original workflow: Estimation of nucleated cell counts was performed using reference gene primer amplification. Assay used: immunoSEQ multiplex PCR; TCRdb lists only in-frame clones, some missing. V, J and clone size derive from that table, while D and trimming were established from the DNA sequence. The repertoire has about 18,000 clones, 88% of them found once; the top ten carry about 5%. CDR3 size: 13 residues. V lost 6 bases and J 4 bases, leaving 12 bases between the germline ends. Germline CDR1 MNHEY, CDR2 SVGAGI. These data come from a study of blood T cell repertoires in COVID-19.

The sequencing sample was made of PBMCs or T cells enriched from blood (not recorded which). The chain couples TRBV6-5 to TRBJ2-5; D perhaps matches TRBD2 (7 bases). This sequence originates from a woman between 25 and 40 years old who had recovered from COVID-19. The CDR3 DNA reads TGTGCCAGCAGACGGGGGGCTGGAGAGACCCAGTACTTC. Its translation is CASRRGAGETQYF.